Shown below are 32 T cell receptor beta chains from a single sample sequenced in a study of T cells in localized non-small cell lung cancer. TCRdb keeps only in-frame clones here, not all; method: immunoSEQ multiplex PCR. The sample records about 3,500 clones, 33% being singletons. The sample in question was normal lung tissue next to the tumor, obtained before any cancer treatment. The source of these receptors is a woman aged 35-70 years with stage I lung adenocarcinoma.

By sample fraction, this clone is medium-sized. V and J are TRBV11-3 and TRBJ1-1; TRBD1 matches 11 bases. The germline CDR1 and CDR2 sequences are SGHNT and YENEEA. J gave up 3 bases and V 6 bases, and 9 bases lay outside the gene matches. The CDR3 runs 16 residues. The CDR3 DNA reads TGTGCCAGCAGTAGGACAGGGGGCTATATGGACACTGAAGCTTTCTTT. This encodes CASSRTGGYMDTEAFF.

This clone counts as medium-sized. The chain has TRBV9 and TRBJ1-1, with D unresolved. Trimming left V 6 bases short and J 1 base short, with 10 bases between. Per germline, CDR1 SGDLS and CDR2 YYNGEE. CDR3 size: 13 residues. CDR3 DNA sequence: TGTGCCAGCAAGACGGGGAAGAACACTGAAGCTTTCTTT. It specifies CASKTGKNTEAFF.

This clone was detected a few times. The genes are TRBV11-3 and TRBJ1-1; the match to TRBD1 covers 7 bases. V lost 6 bases and J lost 2; bases outside the gene matches: 9. The CDR3 totals 15 residues. Germline CDR1 is SGHNT and CDR2 is YENEEA. CDR3 DNA sequence: TGTGCCAGCAGATTACTGACAGGGAAAAACACTGAAGCTTTCTTT. This gives the protein CASRLLTGKNTEAFF.

This clone has more than one count but fewer than ten. V gene TRBV29-1 combines with J gene TRBJ1-2, with D unclear. CDR3 size: 15 residues. Germline values: CDR1 SQVTM, CDR2 ANQGSEA. Trimming pared 0 bases from V and 7 bases from J, leaving 18 bases between. The CDR3 DNA follows: TGCAGCGTTGAAGATCCCGGCAAGGGTTCACGTGGCTACACCTTC. It specifies CSVEDPGKGSRGYTF.

The rearrangement uses TRBV19 and TRBJ2-7; 10 positions agree with TRBD1. The CDR3 totals 14 residues. CDR1 is LNHDA and CDR2 is SQIVND in the germline V gene (reference sequence). Unmatched junction bases numbered 8, after V lost 6 bases and J lost 6 bases. The DNA for the CDR3 is TGTGCCAGTAGACCCGGGACAGGGGTTCGCGAGCAGTACTTC. Amino acid sequence: CASRPGTGVREQYF.

Only a few counts were recorded for this clone. The chain combines TRBV6-8 with TRBJ2-7; D gene uncertain. Trimming left V 4 bases short and J 4 bases short, with 14 bases between. From germline, CDR1 is MNHGY and CDR2 SAAAGT. This CDR3 spans 14 amino acids. The CDR3 region has the DNA TGTGCCAGCAGTTTCAGCCTACGTCTTTACGAGCAGTACTTC. Amino acid sequence: CASSFSLRLYEQYF.

This sequence joins TRBV6-8 and TRBJ2-7; TRBD1 agrees at 11 bases. V shed 5 bases, J shed 0 bases, and the junction held 6 bases outside the gene matches. The V gene's germline CDR1 is MNHGY and CDR2 SAAAGT. The CDR3 totals 16 residues. The CDR3 protein is CASSSHGTGGSYEQYF. Written as DNA, the CDR3 is TGTGCCAGCAGTAGCCACGGGACAGGGGGCTCCTACGAGCAGTACTTC.

The chain is built from TRBV7-6 and TRBJ2-7, with 10 bases identical to TRBD2. Germline-derived CDR1 and CDR2 are SGHVS and FNYEAQ. The CDR3 loop spans 15 amino acids. V gave up 3 bases and J gave up 0 bases; unmatched junction bases: 2. CDR3 region: CASSFLAGASYEQYF. The CDR3 bases are TGTGCCAGCAGCTTTCTAGCGGGAGCCTCCTACGAGCAGTACTTC. The full variable domain, with the rest looked up from reference TRBV7-6 and TRBJ2-7, is GAGVSQSPRYKVTKRGQDVALRCDPISGHVSLYWYRQALGQGPEFLTYFNYEAQQDKSGLPNDRFSAERPEGSISTLTIQRTEQRDSAMYRCASSFLAGASYEQYFGPGTRLTVT.

This clone has a handful of counts. This rearrangement joins TRBV7-1 to TRBJ1-1; D gene ambiguous. TRBV7-1 is designated an ORF whose function remains uncertain. V dropped 4 bases and J dropped 0 bases, with 18 bases sitting between them. CDR3 length: 17 residues. CDR3 amino acids: CASSLNLGRNMNTEAFF. DNA of the CDR3: TGTGCCAGCAGCTTAAATCTGGGCCGGAACATGAACACTGAAGCTTTCTTT.

V and J are TRBV2 and TRBJ2-5, with D possibly being TRBD1 (5 bases). The germline V gene has CDR1 SNHLY and CDR2 FYNNEI. There are 12 residues in the CDR3. The V gene lost 8 bases and the J gene lost 3 bases, with 10 bases spanning the gap. CDR3 bases: TGTGCCAGCCGATGGACAAAAGAGACCCAGTACTTC. The encoded protein is CASRWTKETQYF. The full variable domain, its missing parts supplied by reference TRBV2 and TRBJ2-5, is EPEVTQTPSHQVTQMGQEVILRCVPISNHLYFYWYRQILGQKVEFLVSFYNNEISEKSEIFDDQFSVERPDGSNFTLKIRSTKLEDSAMYFCASRWTKETQYFGPGTRLLVL.

This clone was seen a few times. The chain recombines TRBV7-5 with TRBJ2-3; the table calls TRBD2, which could not be checked here. TRBV7-5 is given as a pseudogene. This CDR3 is built from 14 residues. This chain's CDR3 is CASSSGLVTDTQYF. CDR3 sequence (DNA): TGTGCCAGCAGCTCGGGACTAGTCACAGATACGCAGTATTTT.

This clone appeared a few times. The rearrangement joins TRBV6-8 to TRBJ1-1, with 10 bases matching TRBD1. CDR1 MNHGY and CDR2 SAAAGT come from the germline V gene. V shed 6 bases, J shed 4 bases, and the junction held 5 bases outside the gene matches. The CDR3 is 14 amino acids. The CDR3 sequence is CASRPGQGFTEAFF. The CDR3 nucleotides read TGTGCCAGCAGACCGGGACAGGGGTTCACTGAAGCTTTCTTT.

This clone showed up just a few times. The genes are TRBV7-6 and TRBJ1-1; D call uncertain. The CDR3 spans 15 residues. V was pared by 1 base and J by 1 base, with 10 bases between. Germline loops: CDR1 SGHVS, CDR2 FNYEAQ. The CDR3 coding sequence is TGTGCCAGCAGCTTAGAGGCCAGTAGGAACACTGAAGCTTTCTTT. It yields the protein CASSLEASRNTEAFF.

This clone was recorded a few times. The V gene is TRBV9, the J gene TRBJ2-7; the D gene is possibly TRBD2 (6 bases). The CDR3 runs to 13 residues. The V end lost 7 bases, the J end lost 5 bases, and 16 bases lay between the germline ends. Per germline, CDR1 SGDLS and CDR2 YYNGEE. The CDR3 DNA reads as TGTGCCAGCCTCCTGGAGGGCCTGGACGAGCAGTACTTC. Translation gives CASLLEGLDEQYF.

This clone has a handful of counts. The chain couples TRBV19 to TRBJ1-2; D uncertain. The ends were cut back, 1 base at V and 0 bases at J, with 9 bases in the middle. This CDR3 is built from 15 residues. CDR1 LNHDA and CDR2 SQIVND come from the germline V gene (reference sequence). The CDR3 DNA reads TGTGCCAGTAGTATAGGACAAGCCTCTAACTATGGCTACACCTTC. Protein: CASSIGQASNYGYTF.

The V call is TRBV18, the J call TRBJ1-1; D is unclear. The V end was cut by 5 bases, the J end by 0 bases, with 7 bases between. This CDR3 is built from 13 residues. Per germline, CDR1 KGHSH and CDR2 LQKENI. The CDR3 is CASSNGLNTEAFF. CDR3 nucleotides: TGTGCCAGCTCAAACGGTTTGAACACTGAAGCTTTCTTT.

V and J are TRBV6-8 and TRBJ2-1; D possibly matches TRBD1 or TRBD2 (5 bases each). The V end was cut by 7 bases, the J end by 10 bases, with 17 bases between. From germline, CDR1 is MNHGY and CDR2 SAAAGT. This CDR3 comprises 13 residues. The CDR3: CASKGSNLMEQFF. For the CDR3, the DNA is TGTGCCAGCAAGGGGAGCAACCTCATGGAGCAGTTCTTC.

A few counts support this clone. The chain combines TRBV18 with TRBJ2-1; 10 bases are shared with TRBD2. CDR3 size: 15 residues. The J segment lost 6 bases and the V segment lost 2 bases, leaving 4 bases of the junction unmatched. Germline V lookup: CDR1 KGHSH, CDR2 LQKENI. CDR3 coding DNA: TGTGCCAGCTCACCAACGGCTAGCGGGAGCAATGAGCAGTTCTTC. Its translation is CASSPTASGSNEQFF.

V gene TRBV8-2 combines with J gene TRBJ1-5; the table assigns TRBD1, which was not confirmed against the DNA. TRBV8-2 is termed a pseudogene. The CDR3 is made up of 15 amino acids. DNA of the CDR3: TGTGCCAGCAGTCCCGGGACAGGGGGGCATCAGCCCCAGCATTTT. Translation gives CASSPGTGGHQPQHF.

The J gene is TRBJ1-1, the V gene TRBV29-1; 7 bases map to TRBD1. Trimming removed 6 bases from V and 0 bases from J; junction bases left unmatched: 4. The germline V gene has CDR1 SQVTM and CDR2 ANQGSEA. This CDR3 is built from 13 residues. CDR3 residues: CSVPGQMNTEAFF. In nucleotides, the CDR3 is TGCAGCGTGCCGGGACAGATGAACACTGAAGCTTTCTTT.

Judged by abundance, this clone is large. The chain has TRBV18 and TRBJ1-2; D not certain. The V gene lost 2 bases and the J gene lost 0 bases, with 7 bases spanning the gap. The germline V gene has CDR1 KGHSH and CDR2 LQKENI. This CDR3 spans 14 amino acids. This CDR3 is CASSPVRTNYGYTF. Written as DNA, the CDR3 is TGTGCCAGCTCACCAGTCAGGACTAACTATGGCTACACCTTC.

The table lists this clone with a count of one. The V and J genes are TRBV5-1 and TRBJ2-3; no firm D call. Trimming removed 0 bases from V and 2 bases from J, with 13 bases in between. The CDR3 is 16 amino acids. Germline V gene data show CDR1 as SGHRS and CDR2 as YFSETQ. CDR3 sequence reads: CASSLAASRYTDTQYF. Written as DNA, the CDR3 is TGCGCCAGCAGCTTGGCAGCCTCCCGATACACAGATACGCAGTATTTT.

The chain is built from TRBV6-4 and TRBJ1-4; D unclear. The CDR3 is made up of 11 amino acids. Germline V lookup: CDR1 MRHNA, CDR2 SNTAGT. V was trimmed by 10 bases and J by 4 bases, leaving 7 bases between them. CDR3 amino acids: CATYHNEKLFF. The CDR3 DNA sequence: TGTGCCACATACCATAATGAAAAACTGTTTTTT.

The table lists this clone with a few counts. The gene calls are TRBV11-3 and TRBJ1-1; 7 bases are a match to TRBD1. Germline V CDR1 and CDR2: SGHNT, YENEEA. The CDR3 spans 16 residues. With 5 bases clipped from V and 4 bases from J, the junction kept 13 bases outside the gene matches. The CDR3 nucleotides read TGTGCCAGCAGCCAGCAAATTGGGGCAGGGGGCACTGAAGCTTTCTTT. Translation gives CASSQQIGAGGTEAFF.

This clone was counted only a few times. The rearrangement uses TRBV29-1 and TRBJ2-2, with D perhaps matching TRBD1 (6 bases). V was clipped by 6 bases and J by 1 base, with 6 bases between them. The CDR3 is made up of 12 amino acids. The germline V gene encodes CDR1 SQVTM and CDR2 ANQGSEA. CDR3 sequence (DNA): TGCAGCGTGGGACAGAACACCGGGGAGCTGTTTTTT. This sequence encodes CSVGQNTGELFF.

The chain is built from TRBV9 and TRBJ1-2; TRBD1 might be the D (6 bases). V dropped 2 bases and J dropped 2 bases, with 22 bases sitting between them. This CDR3 comprises 18 residues. The germline gives CDR1 SGDLS, CDR2 YYNGEE. In DNA form, the CDR3 reads TGTGCCAGCAGCGTCGATAAAGAAGGGGGTGATTCCAACTATGGCTACACCTTC. Translation: CASSVDKEGGDSNYGYTF.

This clone was observed a handful of times. The gene calls are TRBV10-3 and TRBJ1-1; no reliable D call. Germline lookup yields CDR1 ENHRY and CDR2 SYGVKD. Between the trimmed V and J ends, which lost 0 bases and 1 base, there was a span of 9 bases. The CDR3 contains 15 residues. The CDR3 loop reads CAISESDAGNTEAFF. CDR3 in DNA: TGTGCCATCAGTGAGTCGGATGCAGGGAACACTGAAGCTTTCTTT.

This clone is categorized as medium-sized. J is TRBJ2-7 and V is TRBV11-3; D may be TRBD1 or TRBD2 (5 bases each). This CDR3 contains 14 residues. In germline, CDR1 is SGHNT, CDR2 YENEEA. The ends were cut back, 3 bases at V and 0 bases at J, with 9 bases in the middle. In DNA, the CDR3 is TGTGCCAGCAGCTTGTTTGGGGGCTCCTACGAGCAGTACTTC. Its translation: CASSLFGGSYEQYF. The full variable domain, completed using reference TRBV11-3 and TRBJ2-7, is EAGVVQSPRYKIIEKKQPVAFWCNPISGHNTLYWYLQNLGQGPELLIRYENEEAVDDSQLPKDRFSAERLKGVDSTLKIQPAELGDSAVYLCASSLFGGSYEQYFGPGTRLTVT.

The chain links TRBV11-3 to TRBJ2-7; 12 bases are a match to TRBD2. Losses at the gene ends were 5 bases for V and 8 bases for J; bases not matched to a gene: 19. CDR3 length: 18 residues. CDR1 and CDR2 from the germline V gene are SGHNT and YENEEA. In DNA form, the CDR3 reads TGTGCCAGCAGCCAGGCCTACTGGACTAGCGGGACGTCCTTTAAGCAGTACTTC. Its protein product is CASSQAYWTSGTSFKQYF.

This clone turned up a few times. The chain couples TRBV7-5 to TRBJ1-5; TRBD1 is taken as the D call from the table, unchecked against the DNA. TRBV7-5 is tagged as a pseudogene. The CDR3 extends over 14 amino acids. CDR3 sequence: CASSPDSGNQPQHF. DNA for the CDR3: TGTGCCAGCAGCCCGGACAGTGGCAATCAGCCCCAGCATTTT.

In this sample, this clone turned up a few times. The V gene is TRBV2, the J gene TRBJ1-1; perhaps TRBD1 as D (5 bases). The V gene's germline CDR1 is SNHLY and CDR2 FYNNEI. Trimming shortened V by 5 bases and J by 4 bases, and 8 bases separated the two germline ends. CDR3 length equals 12 residues. Here the CDR3 reads CASSPGSTEAFF. Written as DNA, the CDR3 is TGTGCCAGCAGTCCAGGGAGCACTGAAGCTTTCTTT. The complete variable domain, with remaining parts taken from reference TRBV2 and TRBJ1-1, reads EPEVTQTPSHQVTQMGQEVILRCVPISNHLYFYWYRQILGQKVEFLVSFYNNEISEKSEIFDDQFSVERPDGSNFTLKIRSTKLEDSAMYFCASSPGSTEAFFGQGTRLTVV.

This chain connects TRBV19 to TRBJ2-6, with D unclear. Trimming left V 0 bases short and J 0 bases short, with 15 bases between. The CDR3 has 19 amino acids. Per the germline V gene, CDR1 is LNHDA and CDR2 is SQIVND (reference sequence). DNA for the CDR3: TGTGCCAGTAGTATAGATTGGTACCGTCAGAGCTCTGGGGCCAACGTCCTGACTTTC. It specifies CASSIDWYRQSSGANVLTF.